This T cell receptor (beta chain) was identified during a study of blood T cell repertoires in COVID-19. Overall study context: Sites in the United States, Italy and Spain provided acute and convalescent COVID-19 samples.

As processed by the authors: How many nucleated cells were present was estimated from reference gene primer amplification. Produced via immunoSEQ multiplex PCR; TCRdb's table is partial and in-frame only. The V and J calls and clone size were taken over from that table, and D and trimming were inferred from the DNA. The table shows over 200,000 clones, with about 90% occurring only once. This CDR3 has 15 residues. Germline CDR1 reads MDHEN; CDR2 reads SYDVKM. V lost 1 base and J 2 bases, leaving 11 bases between the germline ends. The receptor comes from a man aged 35 to 55 with active or convalescent COVID-19. V and J are TRBV28 and TRBJ1-1; D gene ambiguous. The specimen sequenced was peripheral blood. The CDR3 here is CASSLSIIYNTEAFF. CDR3 sequence (DNA): TGTGCCAGCAGTTTATCTATAATCTACAACACTGAAGCTTTCTTT.